The present TCR beta chain was sequenced within a study of T cell responses to AZD1222 COVID-19 vaccine. Study results and caveats: Just a handful of people given AZD1222 tested seropositive at baseline. Unmutated variant regions are reportedly targeted by nearly half of spike-specific TCRs. White British people made up most donors, females outnumbered males, and clonal diversity was possibly underestimated. It was only after the peak T cell response that any repertoires were sampled.

This clone was observed a handful of times. Antigen unknown. TCRdb's table, derived via immunoSEQ multiplex PCR, lists solely in-frame clones and lacks some. The sample has fewer than 90,000 clones, about nine tenths seen once. The sequences come from peripheral blood, collected 28 days after the second AZD1222 dose. The sequence derives from an adult who received the AZD1222 COVID-19 vaccine.

CDR3 amino acids: CASSLDRWENGYTF. DNA for the CDR3: TGTGCCAGCAGTTTAGACAGGTGGGAGAATGGCTACACCTTC. This chain links TRBV28 with TRBJ1-2, with TRBD1 as a possible D gene (6 bases). There are 14 residues in the CDR3. The V end was cut by 2 bases, the J end by 6 bases, with 13 bases between. Germline CDR1 is MDHEN and CDR2 is SYDVKM.